This T cell receptor beta chain comes out of a study of OX40 agonist ivuxolimab in advanced cancers. Study-level background: Of mixed ages from about 23 to 85 and averaging about 65 years, the group was about 86% male. Study-level results: Nonresponders, in some cases, also had low normalized T-cell clonal expansion. Relatively little clonal expansion, among the lowest observed, appeared in partial responders at 0.1-3.0 mg/kg.

The CDR3 length equals 12 residues, ends included. Germline CDR1 MNHNS, CDR2 SASEGT. Some clones are missing from TCRdb's copy, which holds only in-frame ones; the method was immunoSEQ multiplex PCR. The data hold tens of thousands of clones, with around 83% observed a single time. Of note for this clone: Antigen: not known. The CDR3 ends on some other residue instead of the conserved phenylalanine or tryptophan, so this is likely a read error. It is unclear where the CDR3 begins or ends on the DNA, so no DNA is shown, and the CDR3 is as TCRdb lists it.

The specimen was CD4+ or CD8+ T cells sorted from blood, collected in a trial of the OX40 agonist ivuxolimab. The chain joins TRBV6-1 to TRBJ1-2. This TCR came from an adult with an advanced solid tumor such as melanoma, head and neck, liver or kidney cancer. The CDR3 region is CASSEKGGGTWL.